The 13 T cell receptor beta chains presented below share a single source sample, sequenced in a study of molecular identifiers for immune sequencing clone quantification. TCRdb reprocessed the PCR reads with MiXCR, giving one entry per CDR3 protein. Of about 320,000 distinct CDR3 sequences in the sample, 20% to 25% were seen once. Sequenced sample: naive CD8+ T cells from blood, with Jurkat cell RNA spiked in. Subset of the sample: FACS-sorted CD8+CD4-CCR7+CD45RA+ naive T cells. The receptors originated from a human donor in good health. Some libraries in this study had Jurkat cell RNA spiked in.

This clonotype came up many times. This chain links TRBV29-1 with TRBJ2-2; weak D call: TRBD2 (5 bases). The CDR3 totals 12 residues. V was trimmed by 4 bases and J by 7 bases, leaving 10 bases between them. Germline V CDR1 and CDR2: SQVTM, ANQGSEA. The CDR3 coding sequence is TGCAGCGTTGCGGGGTCCATCGGGGAGCTGTTTTTT. This codes for CSVAGSIGELFF.

In regard to this clonotype: A much larger clone differs by one base, so this may be a read error. The chain combines TRBV9 with TRBJ1-3; no clear D gene. From germline, CDR1 is SGDLS and CDR2 YYNGEE. This CDR3 is built from 16 residues. The CDR3 reads CASSVERENSGNAIYF. For the CDR3, the DNA is TGTGCCAGCAGCGTAGAGCGGGAAAACTCTGGAAACGCCATATATTTT. Full variable domain (remainder filled in from reference TRBV9 and TRBJ1-3): DSGVTQTPKHLITATGQRVTLRCSPRSGDLSVYWYQQSLDQGLQFLIQYYNGEERAKGNILERFSAQQFPDLHSELNLSSLELGDSALYFCASSVERENSGNAIYFGEGSWLTVV.

This clonotype has a count of ten or more. The chain employs TRBV28 and TRBJ2-7, with D perhaps TRBD1 or TRBD2 (5 bases each). The V and J ends lost 3 bases and 4 bases respectively, with 13 bases between them. The length of the CDR3 is 14 residues. Per the germline V gene, CDR1 is MDHEN and CDR2 is SYDVKM. In DNA form, the CDR3 reads TGTGCCAGCAGTTTCAGAGGGGCCGGGTACGAGCAGTACTTC. This sequence encodes CASSFRGAGYEQYF.

The rearrangement links TRBV5-4 to TRBJ2-1; D is possibly TRBD2 (6 bases). The CDR3 runs to 15 residues. Germline CDR1 SGHNT, CDR2 YYREEE (reference sequence). Trimming took 4 bases from V and 3 from J, leaving 14 bases between them. The CDR3 loop reads CASSRVAGNYNEQFF. The CDR3 DNA reads TGTGCCAGCAGCCGAGTGGCGGGAAACTACAATGAGCAGTTCTTC.

A remark on this clonotype: A single base separates this from a much larger clone, so it may be a read error. This chain joins TRBV7-9 and TRBJ2-7; D is tentatively TRBD1 or TRBD2 (5 bases each). This CDR3 contains 14 residues. Trimming shortened V by 5 bases and J by 5 bases, and 16 bases separated the two germline ends. Looked up from germline, CDR1 is SEHNR and CDR2 is FQNEAQ (reference sequence). The CDR3 loop reads CASSHPRGGHEQYF. In nucleotides, the CDR3 is TGTGCCAGCAGCCACCCCCGGGGCGGCCACGAGCAGTACTTC.

This clonotype was counted many times. This sequence joins TRBV24-1 and TRBJ2-2, with D perhaps TRBD2 (6 bases). V was trimmed by 6 bases and J by 6 bases, leaving 10 bases between them. This CDR3 has 13 residues. Per the germline V gene, CDR1 is KGHDR and CDR2 is SFDVKD. In DNA form, the CDR3 reads TGTGCCACCAGTACGGGAGTCGCCGGGGAGCTGTTTTTT. This translates into CATSTGVAGELFF.

This clonotype was detected many times. The CDR3 loop reads CASSQDWQLGEKLFF. The CDR3 nucleotides are TGCGCCAGCAGCCAAGATTGGCAGCTTGGAGAAAAACTGTTTTTT. The gene calls are TRBV4-3 and TRBJ1-4; D is unresolved. The CDR3 runs to 15 residues. Trimming removed 0 bases from V and 8 bases from J, with 13 bases in between. From germline, CDR1 is LGHNA and CDR2 YSLEER.

Points on this clonotype: Being one base from a much bigger clone, this may be a read error. The chain recombines TRBV28 with TRBJ1-1; no clear D gene. The V gene lost 5 bases and the J gene lost 6 bases, with 7 bases spanning the gap. Germline V gene data show CDR1 as MDHEN and CDR2 as SYDVKM. CDR3 length: 11 residues. The CDR3 spells CASSPVSEAFF. CDR3 in DNA: TGTGCCAGCAGTCCCGTCTCTGAAGCTTTCTTT.

Ten or more counts support this clonotype. The chain couples TRBV7-2 to TRBJ2-7, with 7 positions matching TRBD1. CDR3 length equals 15 residues. The V gene end was trimmed by 4 bases and the J gene end by 4 bases; junction bases not matched to a gene: 10. Germline assignment: CDR1 SGHTA and CDR2 FQGNSA. CDR3 bases: TGTGCCAGCAGCTACGGGACAGTTATTGGTTACGAGCAGTACTTC. Its translation: CASSYGTVIGYEQYF.

This clonotype was observed many times. The J gene is TRBJ1-1, the V gene TRBV4-3; D not certain. Germline-derived CDR1 and CDR2 are LGHNA and YSLEER. V lost 0 bases and J 0 bases, leaving 14 bases between the germline ends. The length of the CDR3 is 17 residues. The CDR3 region is CASSQDQSISMNTEAFF. Written as DNA, the CDR3 is TGCGCCAGCAGCCAAGATCAGTCCATCTCGATGAACACTGAAGCTTTCTTT.

There are many counts of this clonotype. The gene calls are TRBV9 and TRBJ1-2; TRBD1 might be the D (5 bases). CDR1 and CDR2 (germline): SGDLS, YYNGEE. V lost 0 bases and J lost 4, with 13 bases in between. The CDR3 length is 15 residues. CDR3 nucleotides: TGTGCCAGCAGCGTAGATGGGGGGGAAGTCTATGGCTACACCTTC. It specifies CASSVDGGEVYGYTF.

This clonotype was seen at least ten times. The chain recombines TRBV7-9 with TRBJ2-5; 8 bases are shared with TRBD1. The CDR3 consists of 15 residues. Unmatched junction bases numbered 13, after V lost 8 bases and J lost 5 bases. CDR1 SEHNR and CDR2 FQNEAQ come from the germline V gene (reference sequence). Here the CDR3 DNA reads TGTGCCAGCGACGATAGGACAGGGTCCGGCGAGACCCAGTACTTC. It translates to CASDDRTGSGETQYF. The full variable domain, in which reference TRBV7-9 and TRBJ2-5 provide the parts outside the CDR3, is DTGVSQNPRHKITKRGQNVTFRCDPISEHNRLYWYRQTLGQGPEFLTYFQNEAQLEKSRLLSDRFSAERPKGSFSTLEIQRTEQGDSAMYLCASDDRTGSGETQYFGPGTRLLVL.

Note on this clonotype: This could be a read error, since a much larger clone is one nucleotide away. The V call is TRBV5-3, the J call TRBJ1-5; 7 nucleotides line up with TRBD1. TRBV5-3 is known as an ORF, though its function is uncertain. This CDR3 spans 14 amino acids. V shed 8 bases, J shed 5 bases, and the junction held 10 bases outside the gene matches. Here the CDR3 DNA reads TGTGCCAGCAGCATGGAACAGGGGTATCAGCCCCAGCATTTT. This sequence encodes CASSMEQGYQPQHF.